This TCR beta chain emerged from a study of T cell repertoires in cytomegalovirus infection. For the study at large: Signatures in public TCR beta sequences pointed to both CMV infection and matching HLA type.

General observations from the study: Accumulated public TCR beta family frequency recognized individuals carrying CMV together with the relevant HLA. Clonotypes of TCR beta that were HLA-C-restricted and CMV-specific dominated the ex vivo response.

TCRdb analysed the reads with MiXCR anew, one entry per CDR3 protein. The data hold roughly 250,000 distinct CDR3 sequences, with roughly 20% observed a single time. CDR3 length equals 12 residues. V shed 7 bases and J shed 1 base, with 7 bases lying between them. The germline CDR1 and CDR2 sequences are LNHDA and SQIVND (reference sequence). Turning to this clonotype: The antigen is not known.

The chain combines TRBV19 with TRBJ1-1; D not certain. This receptor was identified in a human donor in good health (CMV status not recorded). Some clones in this sample may be carry-over from other donors' samples. Sequenced: CD8+ T cells from PBMCs. DNA of the CDR3: TGTGCCAGTAAGGCCCCGAACACTGAAGCTTTCTTT. Protein sequence: CASKAPNTEAFF.